The 21 T cell receptor beta chains below come from one sample, sequenced in a study of T cell repertoires in cytomegalovirus infection. TCRdb called the reads again in MiXCR, with one record for every CDR3 protein. The repertoire holds some 700,000 distinct CDR3 sequences, with 35% to 40% as singletons. Material for sequencing was PBMCs. The receptors stem from a human donor in good health (CMV status not recorded). Some clones in this sample may be carry-over from other donors' samples.

This clonotype appeared a few times. CDR3: CASSLTSTSGGPGAYNEQFF. CDR3 bases: TGTGCCAGCAGTTTAACGTCGACTAGCGGGGGCCCAGGGGCCTACAATGAGCAGTTCTTC. The chain employs TRBV12-3 or TRBV12-4 and TRBJ2-1; 12 bases fit TRBD2. J was trimmed by 2 bases and V by 2 bases; bases with no gene match: 13. The CDR3 is 20 residues long.

This clonotype was picked up many times. V gene TRBV7-8 combines with J gene TRBJ1-5; weak D call: TRBD1 (6 bases). Per germline, CDR1 SGHVS and CDR2 FQNEAQ. The ends were cut back, 1 base at V and 4 bases at J, with 20 bases in the middle. The CDR3 contains 18 residues. CDR3 coding DNA: TGTGCCAGCAGCTTAGGACAGGTCTGGGTTGCGGGGAATCAGCCCCAGCATTTT. It encodes CASSLGQVWVAGNQPQHF.

This clonotype showed up just a few times. V gene TRBV7-2 combines with J gene TRBJ2-2, with TRBD2 matching over 10 bases. The germline V gene encodes CDR1 SGHTA and CDR2 FQGNSA. The CDR3 spans 17 residues. J was trimmed by 5 bases and V by 2 bases; bases with no gene match: 8. CDR3 DNA: TGTGCCAGCAGCTTACGGTCCGCTAGCGGGAGAACCGGGGAGCTGTTTTTT. Its translation is CASSLRSASGRTGELFF.

The chain carries TRBV7-3 and TRBJ2-3; unclear D gene. The CDR3 runs 14 residues. CDR1 SGHTA and CDR2 FQGTGA come from the germline V gene. Trimming stripped 2 bases from V and 2 bases from J, with 8 bases between. The CDR3 DNA reads TGTGCCAGCAGCTTAGCGTCTATCACAGATACGCAGTATTTT. Translating it yields CASSLASITDTQYF.

This clonotype has ten or more counts. The chain couples TRBV12-3 or TRBV12-4 to TRBJ2-5; D gene unclear. V lost 3 bases to trimming and J lost 5 bases, with 7 bases between them. This CDR3 is built from 12 residues. The CDR3 is CASSLFGETQYF. CDR3 nucleotide sequence: TGTGCCAGCAGTTTGTTTGGGGAGACCCAGTACTTC.

The rearrangement uses TRBV29-1 and TRBJ1-1; D not certain. Germline CDR1 SQVTM, CDR2 ANQGSEA. This CDR3 region has 14 residues. Trimming took off 6 bases at V and 4 bases at J, with 18 bases between the two ends. The CDR3 sequence: CSVRTVEWRTEAFF. CDR3 coding DNA: TGCAGCGTCCGGACGGTGGAGTGGCGCACTGAAGCTTTCTTT. Drawing the rest from reference TRBV29-1 and TRBJ1-1, the complete variable domain is SAVISQKPSRDICQRGTSLTIQCQVDSQVTMMFWYRQQPGQSLTLIATANQGSEATYESGFVIDKFPISRPNLTFSTLTVSNMSPEDSSIYLCSVRTVEWRTEAFFGQGTRLTVV.

The rearrangement joins TRBV10-2 to TRBJ1-1, with D maybe TRBD1 (5 bases). The CDR3 contains 14 residues. V was cut by 0 bases and J by 8 bases, with 13 bases left in between. The V gene's germline CDR1 is WSHSY and CDR2 SAAADI. The CDR3 coding sequence is TGCGCCAGCAGTGAGTCGCGGGGGATGGGGGAAGCTTTCTTT. Protein product: CASSESRGMGEAFF.

The chain recombines TRBV28 with TRBJ2-7; D might be TRBD1 or TRBD2, each matching 6 bases. The germline gives CDR1 MDHEN, CDR2 SYDVKM. V was cut by 5 bases and J by 2 bases, with 13 bases left in between. The CDR3 sequence is 14 residues long. The chain's CDR3 is CASSTTGTAYEQYF. The CDR3 nucleotides are TGTGCCAGCAGTACTACAGGGACTGCCTACGAGCAGTACTTC. The full variable domain, with the rest looked up from reference TRBV28 and TRBJ2-7, is DVKVTQSSRYLVKRTGEKVFLECVQDMDHENMFWYRQDPGLGLRLIYFSYDVKMKEKGDIPEGYSVSREKKERFSLILESASTNQTSMYLCASSTTGTAYEQYFGPGTRLTVT.

The V gene is TRBV19, the J gene TRBJ2-2, with 8 bases matching TRBD1. CDR3 length: 14 amino acids. Germline V CDR1 and CDR2: LNHDA, SQIVND (reference sequence). V shed 7 bases and J 5 bases; nucleotides not matched to a gene: 6. The CDR3 nucleotides are TGTGCCAGTACTAAGGACAGGGCTACCGGGGAGCTGTTTTTT. Its protein product is CASTKDRATGELFF.

This clonotype is a singleton in its sample. The chain joins TRBV6-5 to TRBJ2-7, with D possibly being TRBD1 or TRBD2 (5 bases each). Trimming removed 0 bases at V and 1 base at J, with 10 bases between. The germline V gene encodes CDR1 MNHEY and CDR2 SVGAGI. The CDR3 spans 15 residues. The CDR3 spells CASSYSRGTSYEQYF. The DNA of the CDR3 is TGTGCCAGCAGTTACTCGAGGGGTACGTCCTACGAGCAGTACTTC.

With regard to this clonotype: The junction differs from germline at one of its ends, possibly a read error. The chain links TRBV4-1 to TRBJ1-1, with D tentatively TRBD1 (5 bases). Germline-derived CDR1 and CDR2 are MGHRA and YSYEKL. The CDR3 contains 17 residues. Here the CDR3 reads CASSQDPGQGTNTEALF. The CDR3 coding sequence is TGCGCCAGCAGCCAAGACCCTGGCCAGGGAACAAACACTGAAGCTTTATTT.

The chain has TRBV28 and TRBJ2-5, with D possibly matching TRBD1 (5 bases). The CDR3 runs 14 residues. Germline V CDR1 and CDR2: MDHEN, SYDVKM. V was trimmed by 6 bases and J by 1 base, leaving 12 bases between them. As DNA, the CDR3 is TGTGCCAGCAGCCCCGACAGCATCCAAGAGACCCAGTACTTC. This sequence encodes CASSPDSIQETQYF.

This clonotype has just a few counts. The chain uses TRBV18 and TRBJ2-7, with D unresolved. V lost 2 bases, J lost 3 bases, and 8 bases lay in between. The CDR3 spans 13 residues. CDR1 and CDR2 from the germline V gene are KGHSH and LQKENI. CDR3 in amino acids: CASSPSVFYEQYF. The CDR3 coding sequence is TGTGCCAGCTCACCATCCGTCTTCTACGAGCAGTACTTC.

This clonotype was recorded a few times. CDR3 residues: CASTIDTTGEQYF. CDR3 DNA: TGTGCCAGCACTATAGACACAACGGGGGAGCAGTACTTC. The gene calls are TRBV7-2 and TRBJ2-7; TRBD2 is a possible D gene (5 bases). The germline gives CDR1 SGHTA, CDR2 FQGNSA. CDR3 length: 13 residues. V was clipped by 7 bases and J by 7 bases, with 17 bases between them.

The chain uses TRBV28 and TRBJ1-6, with D possibly matching TRBD1 (6 bases). This CDR3 has 17 residues. Germline CDR1 and CDR2: MDHEN and SYDVKM. Trimming took off 5 bases at V and 2 bases at J, with 16 bases between the two ends. The CDR3 loop is CASSDYREAPYNSPLHF. In DNA form, the CDR3 reads TGTGCCAGCAGTGACTACAGGGAAGCCCCCTATAATTCACCCCTCCACTTT. Supplemented by reference TRBV28 and TRBJ1-6, the full variable domain reads DVKVTQSSRYLVKRTGEKVFLECVQDMDHENMFWYRQDPGLGLRLIYFSYDVKMKEKGDIPEGYSVSREKKERFSLILESASTNQTSMYLCASSDYREAPYNSPLHFGNGTRLTVT.

This sequence joins TRBV12-3 or TRBV12-4 and TRBJ1-5; tentative D call: TRBD1 (5 bases). The V end was cut by 0 bases, the J end by 6 bases, with 15 bases between. CDR3 length: 16 residues. DNA for the CDR3: TGTGCCAGCAGTTTAGCGAACCAGGGATCAGGTCAGCCCCAGCATTTT. Amino acids: CASSLANQGSGQPQHF.

This clonotype was counted at least ten times. The V call is TRBV27, the J call TRBJ2-3; the D is unclear. V gave up 6 bases and J gave up 0 bases, with 10 bases separating them. This CDR3 has 14 residues. The germline V gene has CDR1 MNHEY and CDR2 SMNVEV (reference sequence). The CDR3 DNA sequence: TGTGCCAGCAGCGTCACTACTAGCACAGATACGCAGTATTTT. Protein sequence: CASSVTTSTDTQYF.

The chain employs TRBV25-1 and TRBJ1-1, with D hard to call. This CDR3 is 11 amino acids long. Germline assignment: CDR1 MGHDK and CDR2 SYGVNS. Between the trimmed V and J ends, which lost 7 bases and 1 base, there was a span of 4 bases. CDR3 loop: CASKWNTEAFF. DNA of the CDR3: TGTGCCAGCAAATGGAACACTGAAGCTTTCTTT.

This clonotype was counted at least ten times. The chain links TRBV28 to TRBJ1-6; D is perhaps TRBD1 (5 bases). Trimming shortened V by 11 bases and J by 7 bases, and 12 bases separated the two germline ends. The CDR3 length is 12 residues. Germline V lookup: CDR1 MDHEN, CDR2 SYDVKM. In DNA, the CDR3 is TGTGCCTCGGGACGGGGAAATTCACCCCTCCACTTT. It is translated as CASGRGNSPLHF.

The rearrangement joins TRBV11-2 to TRBJ1-1, with D maybe TRBD1 (5 bases). Germline CDR1 reads SGHAT; CDR2 reads FQNNGV. V was clipped by 3 bases and J by 4 bases, with 15 bases between them. This CDR3 is 15 amino acids long. The CDR3 DNA sequence: TGTGCCAGCAGCTTGAGCGGGTGGGGGTCCACTGAAGCTTTCTTT. Amino acids: CASSLSGWGSTEAFF.

This clonotype was counted only a few times. This chain uses TRBV7-3 with TRBJ1-1; D not certain. Looked up from germline, CDR1 is SGHTA and CDR2 is FQGTGA. This CDR3 has 13 residues. V was pared by 5 bases and J by 3 bases, with 10 bases between. The CDR3 reads CASSVRGHTEAFF. The CDR3 region has the DNA TGTGCCAGCAGCGTACGTGGGCACACTGAAGCTTTCTTT.